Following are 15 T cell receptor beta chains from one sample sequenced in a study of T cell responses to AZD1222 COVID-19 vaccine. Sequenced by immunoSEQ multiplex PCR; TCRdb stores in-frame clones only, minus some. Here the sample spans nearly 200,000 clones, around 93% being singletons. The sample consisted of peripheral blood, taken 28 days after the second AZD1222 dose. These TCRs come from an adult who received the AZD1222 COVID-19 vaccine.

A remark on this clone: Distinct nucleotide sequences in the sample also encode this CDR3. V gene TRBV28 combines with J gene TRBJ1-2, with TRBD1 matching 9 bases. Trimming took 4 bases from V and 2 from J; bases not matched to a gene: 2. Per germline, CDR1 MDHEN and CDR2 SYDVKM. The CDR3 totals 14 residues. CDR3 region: CASSSGQGNYGYTF. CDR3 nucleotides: TGTGCCAGCAGTTCCGGACAGGGGAACTATGGCTACACCTTC.

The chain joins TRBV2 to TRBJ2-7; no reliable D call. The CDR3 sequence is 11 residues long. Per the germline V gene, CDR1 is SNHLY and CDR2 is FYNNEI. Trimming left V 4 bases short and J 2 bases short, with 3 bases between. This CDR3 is CASSGPYEQYF. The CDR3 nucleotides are TGTGCCAGCAGTGGACCCTACGAGCAGTACTTC.

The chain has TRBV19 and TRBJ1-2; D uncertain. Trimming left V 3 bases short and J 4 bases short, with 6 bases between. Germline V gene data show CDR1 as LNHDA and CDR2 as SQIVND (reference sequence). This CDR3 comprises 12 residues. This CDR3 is CASSIPSYGYTF. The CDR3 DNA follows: TGTGCCAGTAGTATCCCCAGCTATGGCTACACCTTC.

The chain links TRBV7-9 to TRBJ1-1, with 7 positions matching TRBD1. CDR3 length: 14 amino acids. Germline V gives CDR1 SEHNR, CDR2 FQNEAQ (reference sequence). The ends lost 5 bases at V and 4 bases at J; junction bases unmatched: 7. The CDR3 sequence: CASSTQQGTTEAFF. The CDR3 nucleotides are TGTGCCAGCAGCACCCAACAGGGGACCACTGAAGCTTTCTTT. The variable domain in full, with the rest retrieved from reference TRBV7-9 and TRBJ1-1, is DTGVSQNPRHKITKRGQNVTFRCDPISEHNRLYWYRQTLGQGPEFLTYFQNEAQLEKSRLLSDRFSAERPKGSFSTLEIQRTEQGDSAMYLCASSTQQGTTEAFFGQGTRLTVV.

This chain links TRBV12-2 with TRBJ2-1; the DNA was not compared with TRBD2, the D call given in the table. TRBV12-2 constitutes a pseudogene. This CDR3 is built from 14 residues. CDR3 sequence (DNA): TGTGCAAGTCGCTTAGTCAGCGGGGGGGATGAGCAGTTCTTC. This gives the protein CASRLVSGGDEQFF.

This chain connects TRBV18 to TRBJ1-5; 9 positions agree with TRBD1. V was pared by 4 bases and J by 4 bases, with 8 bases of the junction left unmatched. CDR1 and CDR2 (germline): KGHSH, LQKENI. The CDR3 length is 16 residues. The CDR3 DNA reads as TGTGCCAGCTCACTCAGGGGACAGGGTGGAAATCAGCCCCAGCATTTT. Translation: CASSLRGQGGNQPQHF. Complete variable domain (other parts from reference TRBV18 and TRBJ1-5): NAGVMQNPRHLVRRRGQEARLRCSPMKGHSHVYWYRQLPEEGLKFMVYLQKENIIDESGMPKERFSAEFPKEGPSILRIQQVVRGDSAAYFCASSLRGQGGNQPQHFGDGTRLSIL.

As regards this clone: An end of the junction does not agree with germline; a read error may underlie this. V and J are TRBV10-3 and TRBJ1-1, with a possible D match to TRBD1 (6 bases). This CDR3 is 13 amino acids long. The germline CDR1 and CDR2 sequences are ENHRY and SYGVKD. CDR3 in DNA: TGTGTCATCAATACAGGGATGAACACTGAAGCTTTCTTT. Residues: CVINTGMNTEAFF.

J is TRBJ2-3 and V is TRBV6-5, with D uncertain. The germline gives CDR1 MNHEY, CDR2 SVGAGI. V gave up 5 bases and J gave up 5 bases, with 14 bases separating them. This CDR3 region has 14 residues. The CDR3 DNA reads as TGTGCCAGCAGTAAGACTCCCGAAGGAGATACGCAGTATTTT. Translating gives CASSKTPEGDTQYF.

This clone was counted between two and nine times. In DNA form, the CDR3 reads TGTGCCAGCAGCTTGGGGACGCTGGCCTATGGCTACACCTTC. Protein product: CASSLGTLAYGYTF. This rearrangement joins TRBV7-2 to TRBJ1-2; D is possibly TRBD1 (5 bases). The germline V gene has CDR1 SGHTA and CDR2 FQGNSA. Between the trimmed V and J ends, which lost 3 bases and 4 bases, there was a span of 12 bases. The CDR3 covers 14 residues.

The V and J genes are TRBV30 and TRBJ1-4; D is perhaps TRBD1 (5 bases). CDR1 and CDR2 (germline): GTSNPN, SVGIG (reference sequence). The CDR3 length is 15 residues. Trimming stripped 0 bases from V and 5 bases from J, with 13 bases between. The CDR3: CAWSVIGTLNEKLFF. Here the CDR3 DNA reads TGTGCCTGGAGTGTTATAGGGACCTTGAATGAAAAACTGTTTTTT.

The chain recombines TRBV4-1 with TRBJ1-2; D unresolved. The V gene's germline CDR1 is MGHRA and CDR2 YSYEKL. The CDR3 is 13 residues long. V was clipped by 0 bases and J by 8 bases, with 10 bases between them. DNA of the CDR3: TGCGCCAGCAGCCAAGAGGTGGGTCGGGGCTACACCTTC. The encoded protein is CASSQEVGRGYTF.

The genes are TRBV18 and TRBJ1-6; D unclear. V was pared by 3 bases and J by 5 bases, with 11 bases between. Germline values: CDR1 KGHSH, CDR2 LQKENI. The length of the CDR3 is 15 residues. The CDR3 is CASSPVGRDNSPLHF. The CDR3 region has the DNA TGTGCCAGCTCACCGGTGGGTAGGGATAATTCACCCCTCCACTTT.

In DNA form, the CDR3 reads TGTGCCAGCAGTGATTTGACAGGGGGCAGGGAAAACACCATATATTTT. Protein sequence: CASSDLTGGRENTIYF. The chain is built from TRBV2 and TRBJ1-3; 10 bases map to TRBD1. The germline CDR1 and CDR2 sequences are SNHLY and FYNNEI. The CDR3 is 16 residues long. V dropped 3 bases and J dropped 6; count of bases not matched to a gene: 8. Full variable domain (rest looked up from reference TRBV2 and TRBJ1-3): EPEVTQTPSHQVTQMGQEVILRCVPISNHLYFYWYRQILGQKVEFLVSFYNNEISEKSEIFDDQFSVERPDGSNFTLKIRSTKLEDSAMYFCASSDLTGGRENTIYFGEGSWLTVV.

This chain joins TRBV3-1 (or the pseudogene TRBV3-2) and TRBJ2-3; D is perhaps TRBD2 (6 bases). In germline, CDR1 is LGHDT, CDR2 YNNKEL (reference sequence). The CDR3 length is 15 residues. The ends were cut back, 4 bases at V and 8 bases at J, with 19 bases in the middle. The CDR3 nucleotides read TGTGCCAGCAGCCCCCTGGGCGGGGCAATGCGTACGCAGTATTTT. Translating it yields CASSPLGGAMRTQYF.

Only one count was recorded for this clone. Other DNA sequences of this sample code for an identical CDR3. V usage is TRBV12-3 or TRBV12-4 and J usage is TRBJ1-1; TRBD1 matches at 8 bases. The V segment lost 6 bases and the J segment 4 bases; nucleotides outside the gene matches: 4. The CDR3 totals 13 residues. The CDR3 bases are TGTGCCAGCAGAACCACAGGGGGCACTGAAGCTTTCTTT. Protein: CASRTTGGTEAFF.